The 18 T cell receptor beta chains given below trace back to one sample, sequenced in a study of blood T cell repertoires in COVID-19. Sequencing was performed with immunoSEQ multiplex PCR; in TCRdb, only in-frame clones are kept and a portion is missing. The sample yields 200,000 to 300,000 clones, 88% seen once. The sample was peripheral blood. Receptors originate from a woman in her thirties or forties who had recovered from COVID-19.

This sequence joins TRBV24-1 and TRBJ1-4; D is uncertain. V was trimmed by 6 bases and J by 3 bases, leaving 13 bases between them. The CDR3 has 15 residues. Germline assignment: CDR1 KGHDR and CDR2 SFDVKD. The CDR3 coding sequence is TGTGCCACCAGTTCAGGTGTTGGTGCTAATGAAAAACTGTTTTTT. It yields the protein CATSSGVGANEKLFF.

The rearrangement links TRBV27 to TRBJ2-5; 11 bases are shared with TRBD2. Germline V lookup: CDR1 MNHEY, CDR2 SMNVEV (reference sequence). The CDR3 has 15 residues. With V trimmed by 10 bases and J by 5 bases, 12 bases remained unmatched. DNA of the CDR3: TGTGCCACCCGGGGTAGCGGGAGGGCTTGGGAGACCCAGTACTTC. Residues: CATRGSGRAWETQYF.

The rearrangement joins TRBV6-5 to TRBJ1-2; 7 bases are shared with TRBD1. The CDR3 length is 14 residues. Germline V lookup: CDR1 MNHEY, CDR2 SVGAGI. The V gene end was trimmed by 7 bases and the J gene end by 8 bases; junction bases not matched to a gene: 13. The CDR3 region has the DNA TGTGCCAGCAACCCGAGGGGGCAAGGTGGAGGCTACACCTTC. Its translation: CASNPRGQGGGYTF.

The V and J genes are TRBV30 and TRBJ1-5; 9 bases align to TRBD1. This CDR3 comprises 14 residues. V dropped 5 bases and J dropped 7; count of bases not matched to a gene: 9. CDR1 is GTSNPN and CDR2 is SVGIG in the germline V gene (reference sequence). CDR3: CAWDTGGAGQPQHF. The CDR3 nucleotides are TGTGCCTGGGACACAGGGGGCGCCGGGCAGCCCCAGCATTTT.

This clone was recorded only once. The chain carries TRBV4-1 and TRBJ2-2, with D possibly matching TRBD2 (6 bases). The CDR3 spans 15 residues. V lost 0 bases, J lost 5 bases, and 10 bases lay in between. CDR1 is MGHRA, CDR2 YSYEKL, per germline. The DNA for the CDR3 is TGCGCCAGCAGCCAAGACCCGGGAGAGACCGGGGAGCTGTTTTTT. This codes for CASSQDPGETGELFF.

The chain joins TRBV7-2 to TRBJ2-3; 13 bases are shared with TRBD2. With 5 bases clipped from V and 5 bases from J, the junction kept 4 bases outside the gene matches. This CDR3 has 15 amino acids. Germline V gives CDR1 SGHTA, CDR2 FQGNSA. The CDR3 sequence: CASSQLAGGGDTQYF. The CDR3 DNA follows: TGTGCCAGCAGCCAACTAGCGGGAGGGGGAGATACGCAGTATTTT. The entire variable domain, with the rest obtained from reference TRBV7-2 and TRBJ2-3, is as follows: GAGVSQSPSNKVTEKGKDVELRCDPISGHTALYWYRQSLGQGLEFLIYFQGNSAPDKSGLPSDRFSAERTGGSVSTLTIQRTQQEDSAVYLCASSQLAGGGDTQYFGPGTRLTVL.

The V call is TRBV4-3, the J call TRBJ2-3, with 7 bases that match TRBD2. This CDR3 has 15 amino acids. Germline lookup yields CDR1 LGHNA and CDR2 YSLEER. V was clipped by 3 bases and J by 4 bases; unmatched bases: 7. The CDR3: CASSQGEGRADTQYF. In nucleotides, the CDR3 is TGCGCCAGCAGCCAGGGTGAAGGGAGGGCAGATACGCAGTATTTT.

This chain joins TRBV7-9 and TRBJ1-5, with TRBD1 as a possible D gene (5 bases). The CDR3 spans 14 residues. The germline gives CDR1 SEHNR, CDR2 FQNEAQ (reference sequence). Between the trimmed V and J ends, which lost 1 base and 4 bases, there was a span of 8 bases. The CDR3 is CASSLGGVNQPQHF. The CDR3 DNA follows: TGTGCCAGCAGCTTAGGGGGGGTAAATCAGCCCCAGCATTTT.

The rearrangement uses TRBV7-9 and TRBJ1-1; D unresolved. This CDR3 has 14 residues. Looked up from germline, CDR1 is SEHNR and CDR2 is FQNEAQ (reference sequence). The V end was cut by 5 bases, the J end by 4 bases, with 14 bases between. The CDR3 reads CASSPPGGFTEAFF. DNA for the CDR3: TGTGCCAGCAGCCCCCCTGGAGGGTTCACTGAAGCTTTCTTT.

V is TRBV27 and J is TRBJ1-1; 8 bases are a match to TRBD1. This CDR3 is built from 18 residues. J gave up 0 bases and V 3 bases, and 12 bases lay outside the gene matches. The germline CDR1 and CDR2 sequences are MNHEY and SMNVEV (reference sequence). The CDR3 is CASSFQGGQALMNTEAFF. In DNA form, the CDR3 reads TGTGCCAGCAGTTTCCAGGGGGGACAGGCCCTCATGAACACTGAAGCTTTCTTT.

This chain uses TRBV29-1 with TRBJ2-1; tentative D call: TRBD2 (6 bases). The germline V and J ends were trimmed by 4 bases and 8 bases, with 12 bases remaining between them. The germline V gene has CDR1 SQVTM and CDR2 ANQGSEA. The CDR3 totals 12 residues. The CDR3 here is CSVVGGPDEQFF. CDR3 DNA sequence: TGCAGCGTTGTGGGAGGCCCGGATGAGCAGTTCTTC.

The chain employs TRBV24-1 and TRBJ2-2; 7 bases agree with TRBD2. From germline, CDR1 is KGHDR and CDR2 SFDVKD. This CDR3 region has 16 residues. Trimming removed 4 bases from V and 4 bases from J; junction bases left unmatched: 8. The CDR3 loop reads CATSDLGGWATGELFF. The CDR3 DNA reads TGTGCCACCAGTGACCTGGGGGGGTGGGCCACCGGGGAGCTGTTTTTT.

The chain combines TRBV9 with TRBJ1-1; D is unresolved. Trimming stripped 0 bases from V and 1 base from J, with 13 bases between. Germline lookup yields CDR1 SGDLS and CDR2 YYNGEE. CDR3 length: 16 amino acids. The CDR3 coding sequence is TGTGCCAGCAGCGTAGGTCGAGGCGGGAGGAACACTGAAGCTTTCTTT. Translating it yields CASSVGRGGRNTEAFF.

The rearrangement links TRBV6-1 to TRBJ1-5, with D perhaps matching TRBD1 (5 bases). The CDR3 covers 13 residues. V was clipped by 2 bases and J by 7 bases, with 9 bases between them. Germline assignment: CDR1 MNHNS and CDR2 SASEGT. CDR3 bases: TGTGCCAGCAGTGAACAGGGTGGCCAGCCCCAGCATTTT. It is translated as CASSEQGGQPQHF.

J is TRBJ1-4 and V is TRBV18; the D gene is possibly TRBD1 (6 bases). Trimming left V 6 bases short and J 1 base short, with 9 bases between. This CDR3 is built from 14 residues. Per the germline V gene, CDR1 is KGHSH and CDR2 is LQKENI. CDR3 nucleotides: TGTGCCAGCTCGGAGACAGGAACTAATGAAAAACTGTTTTTT. Translated: CASSETGTNEKLFF.

The chain is built from TRBV4-1 and TRBJ1-1, with D possibly being TRBD1 (6 bases). CDR1 is MGHRA, CDR2 YSYEKL, per germline. Trimming pared 4 bases from V and 1 base from J, leaving 22 bases between. This CDR3 has 18 residues. The CDR3 here is CASSPSGESSIPNTEAFF. For the CDR3, the DNA is TGCGCCAGCAGCCCATCAGGGGAGAGCTCTATCCCGAACACTGAAGCTTTCTTT.

V gene TRBV5-1 combines with J gene TRBJ1-4, with a possible D match to TRBD1 (6 bases). This CDR3 has 14 residues. Trimming left V 1 base short and J 8 bases short, with 12 bases between. Per germline, CDR1 SGHRS and CDR2 YFSETQ. The CDR3 coding sequence is TGCGCCAGCAGCTTGACCCCGACAGGAGAAAAACTGTTTTTT. It specifies CASSLTPTGEKLFF.

The chain employs TRBV27 and TRBJ1-1; D possibly corresponds to TRBD1 (6 bases). The CDR3 is 13 residues long. Trimming pared 2 bases from V and 6 bases from J, leaving 10 bases between. CDR1 and CDR2 from the germline V gene are MNHEY and SMNVEV (reference sequence). The CDR3 here is CASSLQGRAEAFF. CDR3 DNA: TGTGCCAGCAGTTTACAGGGGAGGGCTGAAGCTTTCTTT.